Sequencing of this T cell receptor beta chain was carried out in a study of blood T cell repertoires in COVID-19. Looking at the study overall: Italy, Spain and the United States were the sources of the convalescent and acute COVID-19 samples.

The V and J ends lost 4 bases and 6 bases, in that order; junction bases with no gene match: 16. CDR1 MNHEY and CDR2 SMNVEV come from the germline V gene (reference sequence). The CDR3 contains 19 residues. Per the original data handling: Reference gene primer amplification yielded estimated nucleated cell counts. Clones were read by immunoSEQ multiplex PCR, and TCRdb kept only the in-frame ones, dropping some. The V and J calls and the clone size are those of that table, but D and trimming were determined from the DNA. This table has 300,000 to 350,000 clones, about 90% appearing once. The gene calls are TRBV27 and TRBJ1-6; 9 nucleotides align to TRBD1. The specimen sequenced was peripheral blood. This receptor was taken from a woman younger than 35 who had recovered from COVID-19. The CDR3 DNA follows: TGTGCCAGCAGTTCACCCCGGGACAGGGCCCCTGGTATTAATTCACCCCTCCACTTT. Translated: CASSSPRDRAPGINSPLHF.